This TCR beta chain emerged from a study of T cell responses to AZD1222 COVID-19 vaccine. Notes on the study in general: Most donors were white British and more were female, and clonal diversity was possibly underestimated. Once two AZD1222 doses were given, Spike-specific TCR breadth and depth went up.

Concerning this clone: The target antigen is unknown.

CDR1 and CDR2 (germline): MNHEY, SVGAGI. Trimming removed 6 bases at V and 8 bases at J, with 13 bases between. The CDR3 covers 12 residues. Libraries were prepared by immunoSEQ multiplex PCR; TCRdb keeps only in-frame clonotypes and omits some of them. The sample lists approximately 160,000 clones, 90% occurring once. The sequencing used peripheral blood, collected on day 0 of AZD1222 vaccination. The receptor was derived from an adult in good health. The chain combines TRBV6-5 with TRBJ1-1; weak D call: TRBD1 (5 bases). The DNA of the CDR3 is TGTGCCAGCAGCCTTTCAGGGCGGGAAGCTTTCTTT. This encodes CASSLSGREAFF.